Sequencing of this T cell receptor (beta chain) was carried out in a study of memory CD4+ T cells and cytomegalovirus serostatus. Trimming left V 3 bases short and J 6 bases short, with 10 bases between. This CDR3 spans 13 amino acids. The germline gives CDR1 SGHTA, CDR2 FQGNSA. The sort gate was single viable CD3+CD4+CD8-CD45RO+ cells for memory CD4+ T cells. This clone has just a few counts. Original processing notes: After removing out-of-frame reads, over 2 million distinct TCRbeta sequences remained. The repertoire was sequenced with immunoSEQ multiplex PCR; TCRdb's copy has only in-frame clones and lacks some. That table gives V, J and clone size, and the DNA gave D and trimming. The data contain some 52,000 clones, more than 70% of them singletons.

Sequencing was carried out using memory CD4+ T cells from blood. The chain uses TRBV7-2 and TRBJ2-3; D perhaps matches TRBD1 (6 bases). This receptor was taken from an adult in good health and CMV-seropositive. The CDR3 loop is CASSFDRTDTQYF. DNA for the CDR3: TGTGCCAGCAGCTTTGACAGGACTGATACGCAGTATTTT.